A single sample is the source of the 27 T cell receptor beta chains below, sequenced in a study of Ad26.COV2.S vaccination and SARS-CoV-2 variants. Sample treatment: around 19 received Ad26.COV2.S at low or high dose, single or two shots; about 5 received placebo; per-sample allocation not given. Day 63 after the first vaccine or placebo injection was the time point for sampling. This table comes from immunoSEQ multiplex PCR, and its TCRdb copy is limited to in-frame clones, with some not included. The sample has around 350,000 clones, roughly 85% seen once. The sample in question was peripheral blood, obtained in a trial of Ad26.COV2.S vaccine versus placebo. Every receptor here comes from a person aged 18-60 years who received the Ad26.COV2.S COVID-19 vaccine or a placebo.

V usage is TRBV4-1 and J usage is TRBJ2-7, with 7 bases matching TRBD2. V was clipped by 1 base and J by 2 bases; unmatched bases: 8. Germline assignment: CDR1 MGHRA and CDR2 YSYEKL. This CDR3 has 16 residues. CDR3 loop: CASSQGPSGYTYEQYF. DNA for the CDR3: TGCGCCAGCAGCCAAGGGCCTAGCGGCTATACCTACGAGCAGTACTTC.

In DNA form, the CDR3 reads TGTGCCACCAGGGGGGGTCTAAACACTGAAGCTTTCTTT. It translates to CATRGGLNTEAFF. The rearrangement joins TRBV24-1 to TRBJ1-1, with D maybe TRBD1 (5 bases). CDR1 KGHDR and CDR2 SFDVKD come from the germline V gene. This CDR3 contains 13 residues. Trimming shortened V by 7 bases and J by 2 bases, and 10 bases separated the two germline ends.

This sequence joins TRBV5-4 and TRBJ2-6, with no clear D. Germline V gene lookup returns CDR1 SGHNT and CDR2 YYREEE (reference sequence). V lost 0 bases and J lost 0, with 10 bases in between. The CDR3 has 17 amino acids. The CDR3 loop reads CASSLGADSSGANVLTF. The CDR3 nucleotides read TGTGCCAGCAGCTTGGGGGCAGATTCCTCTGGGGCCAACGTCCTGACTTTC.

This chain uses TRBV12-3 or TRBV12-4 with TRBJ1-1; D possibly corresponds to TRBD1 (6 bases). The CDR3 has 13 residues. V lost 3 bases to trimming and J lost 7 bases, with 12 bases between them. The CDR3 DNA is TGTGCCAGCAGTTTTTCGGGAGGGGGTGAAGCTTTCTTT. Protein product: CASSFSGGGEAFF.

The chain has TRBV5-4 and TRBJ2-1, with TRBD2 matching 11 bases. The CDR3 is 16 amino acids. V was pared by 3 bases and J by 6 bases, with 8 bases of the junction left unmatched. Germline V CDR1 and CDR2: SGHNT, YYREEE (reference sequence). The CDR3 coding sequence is TGTGCCAGCAGCTCCTTAGCGGGGGGGCCTCTCAATGAGCAGTTCTTC. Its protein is CASSSLAGGPLNEQFF. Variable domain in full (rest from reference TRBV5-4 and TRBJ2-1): ETGVTQSPTHLIKTRGQQVTLRCSSQSGHNTVSWYQQALGQGPQFIFQYYREEENGRGNFPPRFSGLQFPNYSSELNVNALELDDSALYLCASSSLAGGPLNEQFFGPGTRLTVL.

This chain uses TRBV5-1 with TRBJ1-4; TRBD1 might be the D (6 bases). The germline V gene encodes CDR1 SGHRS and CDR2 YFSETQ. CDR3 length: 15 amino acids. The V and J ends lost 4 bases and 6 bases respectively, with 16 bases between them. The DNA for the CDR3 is TGCGCCAGCAGCGGGGATGGGGGCGCGGATGAAAAACTGTTTTTT. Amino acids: CASSGDGGADEKLFF.

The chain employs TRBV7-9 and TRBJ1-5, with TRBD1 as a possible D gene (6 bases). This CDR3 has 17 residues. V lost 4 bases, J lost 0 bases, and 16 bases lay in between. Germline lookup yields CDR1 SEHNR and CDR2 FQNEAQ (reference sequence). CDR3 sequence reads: CASSWGVDSNSNQPQHF. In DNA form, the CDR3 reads TGTGCCAGCAGCTGGGGTGTGGACAGCAATAGCAATCAGCCCCAGCATTTT.

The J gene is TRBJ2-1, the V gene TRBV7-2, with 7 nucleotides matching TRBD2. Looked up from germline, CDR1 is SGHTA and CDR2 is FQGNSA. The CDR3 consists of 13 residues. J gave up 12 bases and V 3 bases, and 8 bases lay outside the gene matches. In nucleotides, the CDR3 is TGTGCCAGCAGCTTGGATCTCACTAGCGCGCAGTTCTTC. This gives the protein CASSLDLTSAQFF.

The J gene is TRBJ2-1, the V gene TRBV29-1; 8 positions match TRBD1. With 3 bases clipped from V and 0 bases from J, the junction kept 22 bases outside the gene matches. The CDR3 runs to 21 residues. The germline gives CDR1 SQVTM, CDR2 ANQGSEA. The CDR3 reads CSVELITGTGTSRGSYNEQFF. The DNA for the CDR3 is TGCAGCGTTGAGTTAATAACCGGGACAGGAACATCCCGAGGCTCCTACAATGAGCAGTTCTTC.

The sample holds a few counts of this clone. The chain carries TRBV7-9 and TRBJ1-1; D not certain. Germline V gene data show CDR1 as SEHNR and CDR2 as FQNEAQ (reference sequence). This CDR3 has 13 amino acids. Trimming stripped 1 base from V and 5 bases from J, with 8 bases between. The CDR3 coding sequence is TGTGCCAGCAGCTTAGATTTTGCGACTGAAGCTTTCTTT. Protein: CASSLDFATEAFF.

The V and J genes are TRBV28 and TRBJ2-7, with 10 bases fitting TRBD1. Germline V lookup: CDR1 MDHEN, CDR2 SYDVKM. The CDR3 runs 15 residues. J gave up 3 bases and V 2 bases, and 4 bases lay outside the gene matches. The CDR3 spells CASSLPGTGDYEQYF. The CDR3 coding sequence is TGTGCCAGCAGTTTACCAGGGACAGGGGACTACGAGCAGTACTTC.

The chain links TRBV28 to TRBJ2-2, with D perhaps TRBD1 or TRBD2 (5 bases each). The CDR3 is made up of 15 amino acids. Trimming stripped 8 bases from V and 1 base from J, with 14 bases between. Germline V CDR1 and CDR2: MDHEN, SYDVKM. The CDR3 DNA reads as TGTGCCAGCGGGCTCGGGACGGAGAACACCGGGGAGCTGTTTTTT. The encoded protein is CASGLGTENTGELFF.

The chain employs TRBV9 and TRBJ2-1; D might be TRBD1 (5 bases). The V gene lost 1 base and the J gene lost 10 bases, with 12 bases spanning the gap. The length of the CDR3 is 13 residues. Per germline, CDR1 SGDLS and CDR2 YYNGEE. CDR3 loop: CASSVIGAQEQFF. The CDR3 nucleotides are TGTGCCAGCAGCGTAATAGGGGCGCAAGAGCAGTTCTTC.

This CDR3 reads CASSLTTGELFF. The CDR3 coding sequence is TGTGCCAGCAGCTTGACCACCGGGGAGCTGTTTTTT. This chain joins TRBV5-6 and TRBJ2-2; no reliable D call. Germline-derived CDR1 and CDR2 are SGHDT and YYEEEE. CDR3 length equals 12 residues. V was trimmed by 1 base and J by 4 bases, leaving 2 bases between them.

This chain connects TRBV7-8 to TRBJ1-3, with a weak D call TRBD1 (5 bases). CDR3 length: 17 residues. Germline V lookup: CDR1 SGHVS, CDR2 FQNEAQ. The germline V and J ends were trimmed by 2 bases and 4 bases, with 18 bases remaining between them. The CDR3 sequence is CASSLRQGALPGNTIYF. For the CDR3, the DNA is TGTGCCAGCAGCTTAAGACAAGGGGCCCTGCCGGGAAACACCATATATTTT.

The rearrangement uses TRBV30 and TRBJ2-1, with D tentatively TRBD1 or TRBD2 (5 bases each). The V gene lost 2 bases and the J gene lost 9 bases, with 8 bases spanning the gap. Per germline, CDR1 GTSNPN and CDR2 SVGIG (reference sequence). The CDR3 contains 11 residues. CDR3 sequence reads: CAWSRDAEQFF. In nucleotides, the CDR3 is TGTGCCTGGAGTCGGGACGCTGAGCAGTTCTTC.

CDR3 in amino acids: CASSREFNYGYTF. CDR3 DNA sequence: TGTGCCAGCAGCCGGGAGTTTAACTATGGCTACACCTTC. V gene TRBV14 combines with J gene TRBJ1-2; unclear D gene. The V end lost 4 bases, the J end lost 1 base, and 7 bases lay between the germline ends. Germline loops: CDR1 SGHDN, CDR2 FVKESK. There are 13 residues in the CDR3.

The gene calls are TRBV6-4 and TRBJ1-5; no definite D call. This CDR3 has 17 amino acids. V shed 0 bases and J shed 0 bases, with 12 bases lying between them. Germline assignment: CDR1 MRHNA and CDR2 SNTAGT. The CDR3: CASSDSRKGISNQPQHF. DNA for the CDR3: TGTGCCAGCAGTGACTCTAGAAAGGGTATTAGCAATCAGCCCCAGCATTTT.

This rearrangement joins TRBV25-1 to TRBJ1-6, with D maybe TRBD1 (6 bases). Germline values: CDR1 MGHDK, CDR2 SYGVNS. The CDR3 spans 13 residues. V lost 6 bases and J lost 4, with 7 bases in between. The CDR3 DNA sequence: TGTGCCAGCAGCACAGGGTATAATTCACCCCTCCACTTT. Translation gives CASSTGYNSPLHF.

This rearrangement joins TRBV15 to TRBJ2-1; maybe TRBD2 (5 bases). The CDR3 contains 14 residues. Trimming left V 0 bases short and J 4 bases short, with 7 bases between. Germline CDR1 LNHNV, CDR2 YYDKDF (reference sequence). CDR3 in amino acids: CATSRDSGYNEQFF. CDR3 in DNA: TGTGCCACCAGCAGAGATTCGGGGTACAATGAGCAGTTCTTC.

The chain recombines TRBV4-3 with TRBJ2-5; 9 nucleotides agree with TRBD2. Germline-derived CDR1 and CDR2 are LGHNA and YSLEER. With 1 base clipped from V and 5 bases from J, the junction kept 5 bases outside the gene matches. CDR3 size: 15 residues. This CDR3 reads CASSQVGREGETQYF. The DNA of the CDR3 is TGCGCCAGCAGCCAAGTGGGGCGGGAGGGGGAGACCCAGTACTTC.

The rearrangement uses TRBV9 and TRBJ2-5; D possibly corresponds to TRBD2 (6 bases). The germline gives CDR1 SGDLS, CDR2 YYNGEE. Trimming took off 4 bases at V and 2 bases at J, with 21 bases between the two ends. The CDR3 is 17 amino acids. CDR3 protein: CASSPTSAGIRQETQYF. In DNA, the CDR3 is TGTGCCAGCAGCCCCACATCGGCGGGGATTCGACAAGAGACCCAGTACTTC.

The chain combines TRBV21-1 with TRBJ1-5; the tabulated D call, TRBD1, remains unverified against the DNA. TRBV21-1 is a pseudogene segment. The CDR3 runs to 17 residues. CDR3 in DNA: TGTGCCAGCAGCCTGCAGGGAACTCCATTCCCAGGGCAGCCCCAGCATTTT. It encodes CASSLQGTPFPGQPQHF.

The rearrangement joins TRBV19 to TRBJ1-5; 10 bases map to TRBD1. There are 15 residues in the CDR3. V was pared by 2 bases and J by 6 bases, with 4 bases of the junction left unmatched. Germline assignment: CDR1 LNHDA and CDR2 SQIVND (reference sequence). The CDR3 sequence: CASSISTGGSQPQHF. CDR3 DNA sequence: TGTGCCAGTAGTATATCGACAGGGGGCAGTCAGCCCCAGCATTTT.

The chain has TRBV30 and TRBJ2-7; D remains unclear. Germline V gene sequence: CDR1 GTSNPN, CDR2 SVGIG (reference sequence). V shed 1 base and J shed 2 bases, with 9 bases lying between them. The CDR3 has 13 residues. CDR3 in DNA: TGTGCCTGGAGTGAGTGGCAAACCTACGAGCAGTACTTC. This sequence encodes CAWSEWQTYEQYF.

CDR3 DNA sequence: TGCGCCAGCAGCTTGGCGGGGGGGCGACTTGTGACCCAGTACTTC. Translated: CASSLAGGRLVTQYF. This chain joins TRBV5-1 and TRBJ2-5; TRBD2 matches at 8 bases. The CDR3 length is 15 residues. J was trimmed by 7 bases and V by 0 bases; bases with no gene match: 8. The germline V gene encodes CDR1 SGHRS and CDR2 YFSETQ.

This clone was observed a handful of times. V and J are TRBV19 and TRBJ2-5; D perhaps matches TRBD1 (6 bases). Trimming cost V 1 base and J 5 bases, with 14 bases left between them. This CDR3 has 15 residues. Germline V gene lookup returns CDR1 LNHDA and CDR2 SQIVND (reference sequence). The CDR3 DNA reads TGTGCCAGTAGTATAGCGAACAGGGAAGGGGAGACCCAGTACTTC. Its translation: CASSIANREGETQYF.